This T cell receptor (beta chain) was sequenced for a study of response to subunit inactivated influenza vaccine. Study-level results: The authors offered the suggestion that each seasonal influenza vaccination recruits few new T cells.

Comments on this clonotype: Its target is unknown.

TCRdb re-called the RT-PCR reads with MiXCR, one entry per CDR3 protein. Among a few hundred thousand distinct CDR3 sequences, 12% to 15% were seen once, and the ten largest hold 11%. The CDR3 totals 16 residues. Germline loops: CDR1 SGHDT, CDR2 YYEEEE. V was clipped by 6 bases and J by 1 base; unmatched bases: 7. Material: PBMCs from blood, obtained approximately 13 days after vaccination. The sequence came from a man aged 50 or older who received an inactivated influenza vaccine. The chain has TRBV5-6 and TRBJ2-2, with TRBD1 matching 9 bases. The CDR3 DNA is TGTGCCAGCACCCCCCCGGGACAGGGGAACACCGGGGAGCTGTTTTTT. Its protein is CASTPPGQGNTGELFF.